Below are 19 T cell receptor beta chains sequenced from a single sample in a study of blood T cell repertoires in COVID-19 (dated by TCRdb to about 2020). The library was prepared using the immunoSEQ multiplex PCR assay. TCRdb carries this immuneACCESS record with in-frame sequences only. Its versions omit some clonotypes, under half of them owing to an unresolved V gene in the studies checked, with the rest unexplained. This sample holds about 310,000 clones; 87% were observed only once. Approximately 2.4% of the sample rests with the top ten. What was sequenced was peripheral blood. All receptors derive from a man younger than 35 with active or convalescent COVID-19.

This chain links TRBV19 with TRBJ1-4; 7 bases align to TRBD1. The germline gives CDR1 LNHDA, CDR2 SQIVND (reference sequence). The CDR3 contains 13 residues. J gave up 7 bases and V 4 bases, and 3 bases lay outside the gene matches. In nucleotides, the CDR3 is TGTGCCAGTAGTAAGGGGGCTGGTGAAAAACTGTTTTTT. Translated: CASSKGAGEKLFF.

The V call is TRBV6-5, the J call TRBJ2-5, with D possibly matching TRBD2 (6 bases). From germline, CDR1 is MNHEY and CDR2 SVGAGI. The CDR3 is 15 residues long. Trimming stripped 6 bases from V and 5 bases from J, with 19 bases between. The CDR3 region is CASRLRGRGVETQYF. As DNA, the CDR3 is TGTGCCAGCAGGCTACGGGGACGCGGGGTGGAGACCCAGTACTTC.

The V and J genes are TRBV2 and TRBJ1-5, with TRBD1 matching 8 bases. The CDR3 has 15 amino acids. Germline assignment: CDR1 SNHLY and CDR2 FYNNEI. Trimming removed 6 bases from V and 0 bases from J; junction bases left unmatched: 4. In nucleotides, the CDR3 is TGTGCCAGCAGGAGACAGGGGACTAGCAATCAGCCCCAGCATTTT. Translation: CASRRQGTSNQPQHF. The full variable domain, in which reference TRBV2 and TRBJ1-5 provide the parts outside the CDR3, is EPEVTQTPSHQVTQMGQEVILRCVPISNHLYFYWYRQILGQKVEFLVSFYNNEISEKSEIFDDQFSVERPDGSNFTLKIRSTKLEDSAMYFCASRRQGTSNQPQHFGDGTRLSIL.

This clone was counted once. V gene TRBV18 combines with J gene TRBJ1-5, with D maybe TRBD1 (6 bases). V was clipped by 3 bases and J by 2 bases, with 17 bases between them. Per germline, CDR1 KGHSH and CDR2 LQKENI. This CDR3 spans 17 amino acids. CDR3 in amino acids: CASSPSSSGDRNQPQHF. DNA for the CDR3: TGTGCCAGCTCACCTTCGTCGTCAGGGGACCGCAATCAGCCCCAGCATTTT.

The CDR3 DNA sequence: TGTGCCAGTAGCGGACAGGGAGACGAAAAACTGTTTTTT. Its translation: CASSGQGDEKLFF. V and J are TRBV19 and TRBJ1-4; TRBD1 matches at 8 bases. Germline trimming cut 6 bases from V and 8 bases from J; bases unmatched to any gene: 5. This CDR3 has 13 residues. The V gene's germline CDR1 is LNHDA and CDR2 SQIVND (reference sequence).

As DNA, the CDR3 is TGCGCCAGCAGCTTAGGGTGGGAGGACGGTGAAGCTTTCTTT. Its translation: CASSLGWEDGEAFF. V usage is TRBV5-1 and J usage is TRBJ1-1; no definite D call. The CDR3 extends over 14 amino acids. Trimming took off 2 bases at V and 7 bases at J, with 15 bases between the two ends. Looked up from germline, CDR1 is SGHRS and CDR2 is YFSETQ.

This chain joins TRBV5-4 and TRBJ2-1, with TRBD2 matching 15 bases. The trim removed 4 bases at V and 4 bases at J, leaving 9 bases unmatched. CDR3 length: 18 residues. In germline, CDR1 is SGHNT, CDR2 YYREEE (reference sequence). CDR3 DNA: TGTGCCAGCAGCGTGGGACTAGCGGGAGGACCTGCTTACAATGAGCAGTTCTTC. Protein sequence: CASSVGLAGGPAYNEQFF.

V gene TRBV5-1 combines with J gene TRBJ2-5, with D unresolved. The CDR3 is 14 amino acids. CDR1 and CDR2 (germline): SGHRS, YFSETQ. V was cut by 5 bases and J by 5 bases, with 16 bases left in between. CDR3 sequence (DNA): TGCGCCAGCAGTAGTGGAGAGTACGGGGAGACCCAGTACTTC. Its translation: CASSSGEYGETQYF.

This chain joins TRBV5-1 and TRBJ2-3; D uncertain. Trimming removed 6 bases from V and 4 bases from J, with 15 bases in between. The length of the CDR3 is 14 residues. CDR1 is SGHRS, CDR2 YFSETQ, per germline. CDR3 coding DNA: TGCGCCAGCATACCCCTAGATGCGGCAGATACGCAGTATTTT. It is translated as CASIPLDAADTQYF.

The rearrangement joins TRBV10-3 to TRBJ2-5; 7 nucleotides match TRBD2. Germline CDR1 reads ENHRY; CDR2 reads SYGVKD. CDR3 size: 14 residues. V lost 4 bases and J lost 3; bases outside the gene matches: 5. Written as DNA, the CDR3 is TGTGCCATCAGTGTGGCGGGAGAGGAAGAGACCCAGTACTTC. Protein: CAISVAGEEETQYF.

The chain employs TRBV4-1 and TRBJ1-3, with a possible D match to TRBD1 (6 bases). V lost 0 bases to trimming and J lost 1 base, with 10 bases between them. From germline, CDR1 is MGHRA and CDR2 YSYEKL. The CDR3 consists of 16 residues. The CDR3 loop is CASSQDLTGSGNTIYF. The CDR3 DNA reads TGCGCCAGCAGCCAAGACCTAACAGGGTCTGGAAACACCATATATTTT.

This chain connects TRBV5-1 to TRBJ1-3; 9 bases line up with TRBD1. Germline trimming cut 4 bases from V and 4 bases from J; bases unmatched to any gene: 6. The CDR3 is 15 residues long. Germline V CDR1 and CDR2: SGHRS, YFSETQ. CDR3 bases: TGCGCCAGCAGCCCAAGGACAGGGGCAGGAAACACCATATATTTT. Protein: CASSPRTGAGNTIYF.

V usage is TRBV7-2 and J usage is TRBJ2-7; 7 nucleotides line up with TRBD1. Trimming at V came to 1 base and at J to 2 bases, leaving 14 bases not matched to a gene. The CDR3 loop spans 18 amino acids. Germline lookup yields CDR1 SGHTA and CDR2 FQGNSA. In DNA, the CDR3 is TGTGCCAGCAGCTTAGTCTCCGACAGGGTGGCTACTCCCTACGAGCAGTACTTC. It yields the protein CASSLVSDRVATPYEQYF.

The table lists this clone with a count of one. J is TRBJ2-3 and V is TRBV29-1, with D perhaps matching TRBD1 (6 bases). The CDR3 is made up of 13 amino acids. Between the trimmed V and J ends, which lost 6 bases and 1 base, there was a span of 11 bases. Germline-derived CDR1 and CDR2 are SQVTM and ANQGSEA. The CDR3 here is CSVQGMGTDTQYF. The CDR3 DNA sequence: TGCAGCGTACAGGGTATGGGCACAGATACGCAGTATTTT.

CDR3: CASSLEETGSTDTQYF. In DNA, the CDR3 is TGTGCCAGCAGCTTAGAAGAGACAGGGTCAACAGATACGCAGTATTTT. The V call is TRBV7-9, the J call TRBJ2-3; TRBD1 matches 7 bases. The CDR3 totals 16 residues. V shed 1 base, J shed 3 bases, and the junction held 7 bases outside the gene matches. Germline values: CDR1 SEHNR, CDR2 FQNEAQ (reference sequence). The full variable domain, with the rest looked up from reference TRBV7-9 and TRBJ2-3, is DTGVSQNPRHKITKRGQNVTFRCDPISEHNRLYWYRQTLGQGPEFLTYFQNEAQLEKSRLLSDRFSAERPKGSFSTLEIQRTEQGDSAMYLCASSLEETGSTDTQYFGPGTRLTVL.

The chain employs TRBV7-2 and TRBJ1-2, with D possibly TRBD1 on 5 matching bases. Germline values: CDR1 SGHTA, CDR2 FQGNSA. V was trimmed by 4 bases and J by 5 bases, leaving 11 bases between them. This CDR3 is built from 13 residues. CDR3 residues: CASSSRQGYGYTF. The CDR3 region has the DNA TGTGCCAGCAGCTCCCGTCAGGGTTATGGCTACACCTTC.

This chain connects TRBV5-1 to TRBJ2-2, with 10 bases that match TRBD1. CDR1 is SGHRS, CDR2 YFSETQ, per germline. This CDR3 has 17 residues. The V gene end was trimmed by 0 bases and the J gene end by 4 bases; junction bases not matched to a gene: 6. The CDR3 here is CASSLGQGAFGTGELFF. The CDR3 bases are TGCGCCAGCAGCTTGGGACAGGGGGCGTTCGGCACCGGGGAGCTGTTTTTT.

This clone was found a few times. The chain joins TRBV6-4 to TRBJ1-3; D is unresolved. Germline CDR1 reads MRHNA; CDR2 reads SNTAGT. Trimming took off 0 bases at V and 0 bases at J, with 18 bases between the two ends. This CDR3 has 19 amino acids. The CDR3 DNA follows: TGTGCCAGCAGTGACTCGAGCGCGGCAGTGGTTAGCTCTGGAAACACCATATATTTT. It codes for CASSDSSAAVVSSGNTIYF.

The rearrangement joins TRBV27 to TRBJ2-7; TRBD1 matches 9 bases. CDR1 and CDR2 from the germline V gene are MNHEY and SMNVEV (reference sequence). J gave up 1 base and V 6 bases, and 4 bases lay outside the gene matches. The CDR3 runs to 14 residues. CDR3 in amino acids: CASRDRGPSYEQYF. In DNA, the CDR3 is TGTGCCAGCAGGGACAGGGGACCGTCCTACGAGCAGTACTTC.